This TCR beta chain is from a study of control samples from healthy donors and cancer patients. Libraries were prepared by immunoSEQ multiplex PCR; TCRdb keeps only in-frame clonotypes and omits some of them. Of 350,000 to 450,000 clones listed, 90% are singletons. Trimming stripped 3 bases from V and 7 bases from J, with 18 bases between. This CDR3 contains 15 residues. Germline-derived CDR1 and CDR2 are MDHEN and SYDVKM. This sequence was found in a man in his forties or fifties with head and neck cancer. The chain carries TRBV28 and TRBJ1-2; no clear D gene. The sample consisted of PBMCs. CDR3 sequence (DNA): TGTGCCAGCAGTTTCCCGGCCGGCCAAGGGTCTGGCTACACCTTC. It encodes CASSFPAGQGSGYTF.